This entry describes one T cell receptor (beta chain). J lost 7 bases, V lost 4 bases, and 5 bases had no gene match. The CDR3 spans 14 residues. Germline CDR1 is MRHNA and CDR2 is SNTAGT. Repertoires were generated with immunoSEQ multiplex PCR, while TCRdb's copy carries only in-frame clones and drops some. The sample has 150,000 to 200,000 clones; the top ten hold under 2.5%. The sample is drawn from a study of control samples from healthy donors and cancer patients. The sequencing sample was made of blood. This receptor was identified in a woman in her 30s in good health. The chain combines TRBV6-4 with TRBJ1-5; 9 bases are a match to TRBD1. The CDR3 protein is CASSAGQGEQPQHF. The CDR3 DNA is TGTGCCAGCAGTGCGGGACAGGGCGAGCAGCCCCAGCATTTT.